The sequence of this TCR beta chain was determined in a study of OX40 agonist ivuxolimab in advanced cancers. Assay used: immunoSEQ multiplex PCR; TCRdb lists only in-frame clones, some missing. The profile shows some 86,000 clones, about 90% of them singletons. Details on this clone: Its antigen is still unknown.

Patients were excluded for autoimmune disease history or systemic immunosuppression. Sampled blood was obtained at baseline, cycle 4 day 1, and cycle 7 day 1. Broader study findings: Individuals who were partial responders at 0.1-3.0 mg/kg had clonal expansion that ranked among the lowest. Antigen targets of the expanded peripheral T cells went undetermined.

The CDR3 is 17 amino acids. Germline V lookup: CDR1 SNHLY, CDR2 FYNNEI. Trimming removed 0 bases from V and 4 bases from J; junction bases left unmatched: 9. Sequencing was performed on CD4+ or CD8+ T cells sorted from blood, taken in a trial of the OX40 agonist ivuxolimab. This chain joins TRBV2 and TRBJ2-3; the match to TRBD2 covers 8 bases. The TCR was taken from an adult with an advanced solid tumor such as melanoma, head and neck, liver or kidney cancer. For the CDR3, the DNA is TGTGCCAGCAGTGAAGCGTTTAGCGGGAATACGCCAGATACGCAGTATTTT. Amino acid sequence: CASSEAFSGNTPDTQYF.